The 27 T cell receptor beta chains below all came from one sample that was sequenced in a study of Graves' ophthalmopathy and Graves' hyperthyroidism. The TCR beta CDR3 regions underwent amplification from RNA transcripts. An opening RT-PCR round employed HTBI primers and preceded a second-round multiplex PCR. MiXCR was run by TCRdb on the multiplex PCR reads, yielding one entry per CDR3 protein. Of 500,000 to 600,000 distinct CDR3 sequences listed, approximately 35% were seen once; the top ten hold about 4.1%. Sequencing was done on a sample of peripheral blood or thyroid tissue (not recorded which). The origin of the receptors is an adult man with Graves' hyperthyroidism.

A remark on this clonotype: A read error is likely, as this CDR3 ends without the conserved phenylalanine or tryptophan. The V gene is TRBV7-2, the J gene TRBJ1-6; 8 positions agree with TRBD1. Germline V gene sequence: CDR1 SGHTA, CDR2 FQGNSA. The CDR3 has 14 amino acids. Trimming cost V 5 bases and J 8 bases; bases outside gene matches: 5. CDR3 nucleotide sequence: TGTGCCAGCAGCCGGGACAGGCCGTATTCACCCCTCCACCTT. Translated, it gives CASSRDRPYSPLHL.

The chain couples TRBV11-1 to TRBJ2-5; possibly TRBD2 for D (5 bases). Germline CDR1 is SGHAT and CDR2 is FQDESV (reference sequence). V lost 5 bases to trimming and J lost 5 bases, with 18 bases between them. This CDR3 has 15 residues. CDR3 loop: CASSGDVGGRETQYF. CDR3 DNA sequence: TGTGCCAGCAGCGGCGATGTTGGAGGCCGGGAGACCCAGTACTTC.

The table lists this clonotype with many counts. The chain uses TRBV20-1 and TRBJ2-7; D is ambiguous. The CDR3 runs 12 residues. Trimming removed 4 bases at V and 4 bases at J, with 11 bases between. Germline V CDR1 and CDR2: DFQATT, SNEGSKA (reference sequence). This chain's CDR3 is CSATGSSYEQYF. The CDR3 nucleotides are TGCAGTGCTACTGGGTCGTCGTACGAGCAGTACTTC.

The chain carries TRBV10-3 and TRBJ2-5, with 7 bases lining up with TRBD1. This CDR3 is 13 amino acids long. J gave up 2 bases and V 8 bases, and 5 bases lay outside the gene matches. Germline lookup yields CDR1 ENHRY and CDR2 SYGVKD. CDR3 protein: CAIGPGQQETQYF. The CDR3 region has the DNA TGTGCCATCGGGCCGGGACAGCAAGAGACCCAGTACTTC.

V is TRBV29-1 and J is TRBJ2-2; 14 bases map to TRBD2. CDR3 length: 16 residues. V lost 5 bases to trimming and J lost 3 bases; unmatched junction nucleotides: 5. The germline CDR1 and CDR2 sequences are SQVTM and ANQGSEA. CDR3 sequence reads: CSVRLAGGRYTGELFF. Here the CDR3 DNA reads TGCAGCGTTCGACTAGCGGGGGGGCGATACACCGGGGAGCTGTTTTTT.

This clonotype was counted between two and nine times. It may be a read error: a sequence one base away is much more abundant. This sequence joins TRBV7-2 and TRBJ2-5; unclear D gene. The CDR3 spans 12 residues. Germline CDR1 is SGHTA and CDR2 is FQGNSA. The CDR3 sequence is CASSLGLEAQYF. DNA of the CDR3: TGTGCCAGCAGCTTAGGGTTAGAGGCCCAGTACTTC.

This clonotype was observed many times. The genes are TRBV10-3 and TRBJ2-7; 11 bases are a match to TRBD2. V lost 0 bases, J lost 2 bases, and 3 bases stayed unmatched. The length of the CDR3 is 16 residues. Germline V lookup: CDR1 ENHRY, CDR2 SYGVKD. The CDR3 bases are TGTGCCATCAGTGAGTCCCTAGCGGGGGGACCCTACGAGCAGTACTTC. Amino acids: CAISESLAGGPYEQYF.

This clonotype was detected only a few times. V gene TRBV2 combines with J gene TRBJ2-7, with 8 bases fitting TRBD1. Germline CDR1 and CDR2: SNHLY and FYNNEI. V shed 6 bases, J shed 3 bases, and the junction held 4 bases outside the gene matches. This CDR3 region has 13 residues. The CDR3 here is CASRRTGNYEQYF. CDR3 nucleotide sequence: TGTGCCAGCAGGCGGACAGGGAACTACGAGCAGTACTTC.

The rearrangement links TRBV25-1 to TRBJ2-1; 8 nucleotides match TRBD1. Trimming at V came to 4 bases and at J to 12 bases, leaving 5 bases not matched to a gene. Per the germline V gene, CDR1 is MGHDK and CDR2 is SYGVNS. This CDR3 has 12 residues. CDR3 DNA sequence: TGTGCCAGCAGTGCCATGACAGGGGTGCAGTTCTTC. Encoded protein: CASSAMTGVQFF. Full variable domain (outside the CDR3, taken from reference TRBV25-1 and TRBJ2-1): EADIYQTPRYLVIGTGKKITLECSQTMGHDKMYWYQQDPGMELHLIHYSYGVNSTEKGDLSSESTVSRIRTEHFPLTLESARPSHTSQYLCASSAMTGVQFFGPGTRLTVL.

This clonotype has a count of ten or more. V and J are TRBV20-1 and TRBJ1-2, with TRBD1 matching over 10 bases. Trimming cost V 3 bases and J 1 base; bases outside gene matches: 2. CDR3 length: 14 residues. The germline CDR1 and CDR2 sequences are DFQATT and SNEGSKA (reference sequence). The CDR3 region has the DNA TGCAGTGCTAGCGGGACAGGGGATAACTATGGCTACACCTTC. Its translation: CSASGTGDNYGYTF.

The gene calls are TRBV5-8 and TRBJ1-1; 7 nucleotides align to TRBD1. Germline-derived CDR1 and CDR2 are SGHTS and YDEGEE. The CDR3 consists of 13 residues. V was clipped by 5 bases and J by 5 bases; unmatched bases: 6. The DNA of the CDR3 is TGTGCCAGCAGGTCTGCAGGGGGGACTGAAGCTTTCTTT. It is translated as CASRSAGGTEAFF.

The rearrangement uses TRBV10-3 and TRBJ2-2, with 7 bases lining up with TRBD1. Per germline, CDR1 ENHRY and CDR2 SYGVKD. J was trimmed by 4 bases and V by 4 bases; bases with no gene match: 12. The CDR3 is 17 amino acids. Here the CDR3 DNA reads TGTGCCATCAGTGCTAGAATGCCAGGGGGTCCCACCGGGGAGCTGTTTTTT. Translating it yields CAISARMPGGPTGELFF.

This clonotype was detected ten times or more. The rearrangement links TRBV24-1 to TRBJ1-2; the D is unclear. CDR3 size: 14 residues. CDR1 is KGHDR and CDR2 is SFDVKD in the germline V gene. Trimming left V 4 bases short and J 8 bases short, with 16 bases between. The CDR3 nucleotides read TGTGCCACCAGTGACCCCGGATCTGCTGGGGGCTACACCTTC. Protein sequence: CATSDPGSAGGYTF.

Of note for this clonotype: Germline is not matched at one junction end, which may reflect a read error. The chain couples TRBV7-6 to TRBJ1-1, with D perhaps TRBD1 (5 bases). The V gene's germline CDR1 is SGHVS and CDR2 FNYEAQ. This CDR3 comprises 18 residues. CDR3 bases: TGTGCTAGCAGCTTAAAGCGTCAGTCGGGGGTCCGGAACACTGAAGCTTTCTTT. This gives the protein CASSLKRQSGVRNTEAFF.

The chain joins TRBV15 to TRBJ2-3, with 7 bases fitting TRBD2. Germline-derived CDR1 and CDR2 are LNHNV and YYDKDF (reference sequence). CDR3 length: 16 amino acids. Trimming took 0 bases from V and 5 from J; bases not matched to a gene: 8. The CDR3 nucleotides read TGTGCCACCAGCAGAGATGCAGGACTAGAGAGAGATACGCAGTATTTT. As protein: CATSRDAGLERDTQYF.

Only one count was recorded for this clonotype. The rearrangement joins TRBV12-3 or TRBV12-4 to TRBJ1-4, with D perhaps TRBD1 (6 bases). The CDR3 totals 13 residues. The ends were cut back, 9 bases at V and 0 bases at J, with 8 bases in the middle. This CDR3 is CASTGTTNEKLFF. CDR3 sequence (DNA): TGTGCCAGTACAGGGACAACTAATGAAAAACTGTTTTTT.

This clonotype was found a few times. The chain couples TRBV5-5 to TRBJ2-7; tentatively, D is TRBD1 (5 bases). V was cut by 0 bases and J by 5 bases, with 15 bases left in between. Per the germline V gene, CDR1 is SGHKS and CDR2 is YYEKEE (reference sequence). This CDR3 spans 15 amino acids. The CDR3 nucleotides are TGTGCCAGCAGCTTGGGGGCAGGGTATGGCCACGAGCAGTACTTC. It is translated as CASSLGAGYGHEQYF.

To note about this clonotype: Lacking the conserved final phenylalanine or tryptophan, this CDR3 likely reflects a read error. The DNA is left out, because the CDR3 cannot be placed on it with certainty; the CDR3 is given as TCRdb lists it. The chain employs TRBV20-1 and TRBJ1-6. From its first to its last residue, the CDR3 has 8 amino acids. CDR1 DFQATT and CDR2 SNEGSKA come from the germline V gene (reference sequence). The CDR3 protein is CSARDHSV.

This clonotype appeared many times. V gene TRBV6-5 combines with J gene TRBJ2-5; 9 nucleotides agree with TRBD2. V lost 5 bases to trimming and J lost 6 bases; unmatched junction nucleotides: 13. The CDR3 is 16 residues long. The germline gives CDR1 MNHEY, CDR2 SVGAGI. CDR3 nucleotides: TGTGCCAGCAGTGACCTAGCGGGGACCTGGGGAAAGACCCAGTACTTC. Amino acid sequence: CASSDLAGTWGKTQYF.

The chain employs TRBV20-1 and TRBJ2-7; TRBD2 is a possible D gene (5 bases). Per germline, CDR1 DFQATT and CDR2 SNEGSKA (reference sequence). Trimming left V 0 bases short and J 1 base short, with 10 bases between. The CDR3 has 14 residues. The CDR3 protein is CSARDPRVSYEQYF. The CDR3 DNA reads as TGCAGTGCTAGAGATCCGAGGGTATCCTACGAGCAGTACTTC.

The chain couples TRBV7-3 to TRBJ1-1; unclear D gene. The V and J ends lost 1 base and 6 bases respectively, with 18 bases between them. Germline V gene lookup returns CDR1 SGHTA and CDR2 FQGTGA. The CDR3 extends over 16 amino acids. The chain's CDR3 is CASSLKGVSDQSEAFF. CDR3 in DNA: TGTGCCAGCAGCTTAAAAGGAGTGAGCGATCAATCTGAAGCTTTCTTT.

V gene TRBV18 combines with J gene TRBJ2-7, with D perhaps matching TRBD1 (5 bases). This CDR3 comprises 14 residues. Trimming stripped 2 bases from V and 5 bases from J, with 13 bases between. Germline loops: CDR1 KGHSH, CDR2 LQKENI. The CDR3 here is CASSPTAGLNEQYF. The CDR3 DNA reads as TGTGCCAGCTCACCAACGGCAGGGTTGAACGAGCAGTACTTC.

This clonotype was seen ten or more times. V gene TRBV7-9 combines with J gene TRBJ1-3; D remains unclear. The V gene's germline CDR1 is SEHNR and CDR2 FQNEAQ (reference sequence). Trimming left V 4 bases short and J 0 bases short, with 7 bases between. This CDR3 spans 14 amino acids. CDR3 coding DNA: TGTGCCAGCAGCTCGGGTCGCTCTGGAAACACCATATATTTT. Translated, it gives CASSSGRSGNTIYF. Full variable domain (remainder filled in from reference TRBV7-9 and TRBJ1-3): DTGVSQNPRHKITKRGQNVTFRCDPISEHNRLYWYRQTLGQGPEFLTYFQNEAQLEKSRLLSDRFSAERPKGSFSTLEIQRTEQGDSAMYLCASSSGRSGNTIYFGEGSWLTVV.

This clonotype was detected a few times. The chain links TRBV24-1 to TRBJ2-3, with D unclear. Germline V gene data show CDR1 as KGHDR and CDR2 as SFDVKD. The CDR3 extends over 16 amino acids. Trimming stripped 4 bases from V and 3 bases from J, with 16 bases between. In DNA form, the CDR3 reads TGTGCCACCAGTGACCGGACCGGAACGAAAACAGATACGCAGTATTTT. This encodes CATSDRTGTKTDTQYF.

This clonotype was seen more than once but under ten times. This rearrangement joins TRBV7-2 to TRBJ2-7; tentative D call: TRBD2 (5 bases). The germline V and J ends were trimmed by 5 bases and 6 bases, with 14 bases remaining between them. The germline CDR1 and CDR2 sequences are SGHTA and FQGNSA. The CDR3 contains 13 residues. CDR3 DNA sequence: TGTGCCAGCAGCCTACGACTAAGACCCGAGCAGTACTTC. Protein sequence: CASSLRLRPEQYF.

This clonotype occurred many times. The chain combines TRBV7-8 with TRBJ1-6, with D unclear. Trimming took off 5 bases at V and 16 bases at J, with 12 bases between the two ends. The CDR3 length is 11 residues. Germline V gene sequence: CDR1 SGHVS, CDR2 FQNEAQ. CDR3 region: CASSERWELHF. The CDR3 DNA is TGTGCCAGCAGCGAGAGATGGGAGCTCCACTTT. Combining the CDR3 with reference TRBV7-8 and TRBJ1-6 gives the whole variable domain GAGVSQSPRYKVAKRGQDVALRCDPISGHVSLFWYQQALGQGPEFLTYFQNEAQLDKSGLPSDRFFAERPEGSVSTLKIQRTQQEDSAVYLCASSERWELHFGNGTRLTVT.

The sample holds many counts of this clonotype. The V and J genes are TRBV20-1 and TRBJ2-7; the D gene is possibly TRBD2 (6 bases). Germline lookup yields CDR1 DFQATT and CDR2 SNEGSKA (reference sequence). Trimming took off 3 bases at V and 6 bases at J, with 21 bases between the two ends. The CDR3 has 15 amino acids. CDR3: CSARDPGPRESEQYF. The CDR3 DNA sequence: TGCAGTGCTAGGGATCCCGGCCCCCGGGAGAGCGAGCAGTACTTC.